A selection of T cell receptor beta chains follows, all from one sample in a study of T cell responses to AZD1222 COVID-19 vaccine. Method: immunoSEQ multiplex PCR; TCRdb's copy keeps in-frame clones and lacks some. This table holds around 140,000 clones, 85% to 90% found once. The material was peripheral blood, obtained 28 days after the second AZD1222 dose. These receptors were taken from an adult who received the AZD1222 COVID-19 vaccine. Each CDR3 is given with its conserved first and last residue. The D gene is left open where the match is weak.

CDR3 protein	CDR3 DNA	V gene	J gene	D gene
CATSDSGLAGGEDTQYF	TGTGCCACCAGTGACTCCGGACTAGCGGGGGGAGAAGATACGCAGTATTTT	TRBV24-1	TRBJ2-3	TRBD2
CASSQALTGGNYGYTF	TGTGCCAGCAGCCAAGCCCTAACCGGAGGGAACTATGGCTACACCTTC	TRBV3-1/TRBV3-2	TRBJ1-2	.
CASSSGQRGLNYGYTF	TGTGCCAGCAGTTCGGGACAGCGGGGACTTAACTATGGCTACACCTTC	TRBV28	TRBJ1-2	TRBD1
CASSLTSLYEQFF	TGTGCCAGCAGTCTGACTAGTCTGTATGAGCAGTTCTTC	TRBV27	TRBJ2-1	.
CSASVQGVGYTF	TGCAGTGCTAGTGTACAGGGAGTCGGCTACACCTTC	TRBV20-1	TRBJ1-2	.
CASSSVHNQPQHF	TGTGCCAGCAGTTCCGTACACAATCAGCCCCAGCATTTT	TRBV6-5	TRBJ1-5	.
CASSQDLSSGRLRVIQYF	TGCGCCAGCAGCCAAGATTTAAGTAGCGGGAGGCTGAGGGTCATTCAGTACTTC	TRBV4-3	TRBJ2-4	TRBD2
CASSLLAGMGTGEQFF	TGTGCCAGCAGCTTATTAGCGGGAATGGGTACAGGTGAGCAGTTCTTC	TRBV7-3	TRBJ2-1	TRBD2
CASSSGRINQPQHF	TGTGCCAGCAGCTCGGGACGGATCAATCAGCCCCAGCATTTT	TRBV6-5	TRBJ1-5	.
CASSLGQGGNTEAFF	TGTGCCAGCAGCTTAGGACAGGGAGGGAACACTGAAGCTTTCTTT	TRBV7-8	TRBJ1-1	TRBD1
CASSYPTSSDTQYF	TGTGCCAGCAGTTACCCGACTAGTTCAGATACGCAGTATTTT	TRBV6-2/TRBV6-3	TRBJ2-3	.
CASGGGAYRNQPQHF	TGTGCCAGTGGGGGGGGCGCTTATCGCAATCAGCCCCAGCATTTT	TRBV19	TRBJ1-5	.
CASSRIQASSYNEQFF	TGTGCCAGCAGTAGAATACAGGCGAGCTCCTACAATGAGCAGTTCTTC	TRBV27	TRBJ2-1	.
CAISEQQGGGETQYF	TGTGCCATCAGTGAGCAACAGGGGGGGGGAGAGACCCAGTACTTC	TRBV10-3	TRBJ2-5	.
CASSSRDNSPLHF	TGCGCCAGCAGCTCCAGGGATAATTCACCCCTCCACTTT	TRBV5-1	TRBJ1-6	.
CSAGKGDTQYF	TGCAGTGCCGGAAAAGGGGATACGCAGTATTTT	TRBV20-1	TRBJ2-3	.
CASSYYSRTRQETQYF	TGTGCCAGCAGTTACTACAGCCGCACAAGACAAGAGACCCAGTACTTC	TRBV6-5	TRBJ2-5	.